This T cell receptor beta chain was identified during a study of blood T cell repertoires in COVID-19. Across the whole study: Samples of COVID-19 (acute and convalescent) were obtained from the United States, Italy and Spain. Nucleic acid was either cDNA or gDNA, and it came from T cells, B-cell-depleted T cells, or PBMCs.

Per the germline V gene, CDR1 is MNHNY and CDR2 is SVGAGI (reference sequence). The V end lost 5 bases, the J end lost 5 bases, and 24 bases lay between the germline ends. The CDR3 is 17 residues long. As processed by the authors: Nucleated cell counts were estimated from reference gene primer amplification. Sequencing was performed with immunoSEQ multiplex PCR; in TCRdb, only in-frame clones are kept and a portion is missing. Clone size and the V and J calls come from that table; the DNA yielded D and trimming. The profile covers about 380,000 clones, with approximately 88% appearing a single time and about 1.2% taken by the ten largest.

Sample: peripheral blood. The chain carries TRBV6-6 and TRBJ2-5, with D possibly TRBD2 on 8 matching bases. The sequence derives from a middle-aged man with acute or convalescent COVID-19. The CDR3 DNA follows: TGTGCCAGCAGTCAGGGGGGGAGCGGGAGAAGTTGGGAGACCCAGTACTTC. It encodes CASSQGGSGRSWETQYF.